This T cell receptor (beta chain) was captured by sequencing in a study of T cells in Graves' hyperthyroidism and ophthalmopathy. Whole-study findings and limits: Appearing also in blood were most of the thyroid clonotypes expanded above 0.001.

This clonotype was counted at least ten times. What it binds is not known. A patient was excluded if there was uncontrolled infection, other autoimmune disease, pregnancy or lactation. Thyroid ultrasound and orbital computed tomography, with clinical symptoms and serum thyroxine and TRAb, informed diagnoses. RNA transcripts were the template for amplifying TCR beta CDR3 regions. A first-round RT-PCR of the TCR CDR3 used the HTBI primer set. TCRdb re-called the multiplex PCR reads with MiXCR, one entry per CDR3 protein. The table includes roughly 570,000 distinct CDR3 sequences, approximately 44% detected once. Germline CDR1 reads SEHNR; CDR2 reads FQNEAQ (reference sequence). V dropped 5 bases and J dropped 4; count of bases not matched to a gene: 5. The CDR3 loop spans 14 amino acids.

This chain connects TRBV7-9 to TRBJ1-1; TRBD1 matches 9 bases. The receptor was derived from a woman aged 18-29 years with Graves' hyperthyroidism. The source material was peripheral blood or thyroid tissue (not recorded which). The CDR3 here is CASSSGQGSTEAFF. The CDR3 DNA follows: TGTGCCAGCAGCAGCGGACAGGGGAGCACTGAAGCTTTCTTT.